The source of this T cell receptor beta chain is a study of T-cell memory formation after mild COVID-19. Findings of the study overall: Contracting clones, day 15 to 85, had balanced CD4/CD8, and later expanders favored CD4+. Shrinking CD4+ clones were chiefly CM and EM; CD8+ ones were chiefly EMRA.

CDR1 and CDR2 (germline): MGHRA, YSYEKL. The CDR3 spans 13 residues. With 3 bases removed from V and 5 bases from J, the gap between germline ends came to 7 bases. TCRdb redid the calling of the 5' RACE reads with MiXCR, one entry per CDR3 protein. Of around 470,000 distinct CDR3 sequences listed, around 20% are singletons. This clonotype was detected a few times. Its specificity is not known. This sequence originates from an adult woman who had mild COVID-19 (a few samples of this study predate the infection). Cell type and time point are not known. The rearrangement uses TRBV4-1 and TRBJ2-2; D gene unclear. Sequenced sample: PBMCs or a T cell subset sorted from them (not recorded which). CDR3 loop: CASSQVVTGELFF. The CDR3 nucleotides are TGCGCCAGCAGCCAGGTGGTGACCGGGGAGCTGTTTTTT.